Following are 9 T cell receptor beta chains from one sample sequenced in a study of blood T cell repertoires in COVID-19 (dated by TCRdb to the early 2020s). The library was made by the immunoSEQ multiplex PCR assay. TCRdb re-hosts the immuneACCESS table, in-frame sequences only. Its copies lack some clones; in the studies checked, an unresolved V gene accounts for under half of them, and the cause for the rest is not known. Across this sample there are just over 300,000 clones, with roughly nine tenths seen only once. Of the sample, 1.5% to 2% falls within the top ten clones. The sample consisted of peripheral blood. Receptors were obtained from a woman aged 25 to 45 with COVID-19, enrolled during active disease.

The V call is TRBV24-1, the J call TRBJ1-1, with 7 positions matching TRBD1. Germline CDR1 and CDR2: KGHDR and SFDVKD. This CDR3 region has 11 residues. V gave up 11 bases and J gave up 7 bases; unmatched junction bases: 6. For the CDR3, the DNA is TGTGCCATCAGACAGGGCGATGAAGCTTTCTTT. Encoded protein: CAIRQGDEAFF.

The chain uses TRBV11-2 and TRBJ1-1, with a tentative D call TRBD1 (6 bases). The CDR3 runs 15 residues. Trimming pared 5 bases from V and 1 base from J, leaving 14 bases between. Germline CDR1 and CDR2: SGHAT and FQNNGV. In DNA form, the CDR3 reads TGTGCCAGCAGCGTAACCGGGACATCGAACACTGAAGCTTTCTTT. The encoded protein is CASSVTGTSNTEAFF. The full variable domain, in which reference TRBV11-2 and TRBJ1-1 provide the parts outside the CDR3, is EAGVAQSPRYKIIEKRQSVAFWCNPISGHATLYWYQQILGQGPKLLIQFQNNGVVDDSQLPKDRFSAERLKGVDSTLKIQPAKLEDSAVYLCASSVTGTSNTEAFFGQGTRLTVV.

The chain employs TRBV11-3 and TRBJ2-2; 9 bases agree with TRBD1. V dropped 5 bases and J dropped 4; count of bases not matched to a gene: 5. The germline V gene has CDR1 SGHNT and CDR2 YENEEA. This CDR3 is built from 15 residues. The CDR3 DNA sequence: TGTGCCAGCAGCCCTAGGGGACAGGGCACCGGGGAGCTGTTTTTT. Residues: CASSPRGQGTGELFF.

V and J are TRBV3-1 (or the pseudogene TRBV3-2) and TRBJ1-6; D is unresolved. The germline V and J ends were trimmed by 1 base and 5 bases, with 9 bases remaining between them. The length of the CDR3 is 15 residues. Germline values: CDR1 LGHDT, CDR2 YNNKEL (reference sequence). CDR3 protein: CASSQGVTNNSPLHF. The CDR3 bases are TGTGCCAGCAGCCAAGGCGTGACTAATAATTCACCCCTCCACTTT.

Comments on this clone: A junction end diverges from the germline sequence, so it may reflect a read error. CDR3 in amino acids: CASSIEGFGELFF. DNA of the CDR3: TGTGCTAGCAGCATCGAGGGTTTCGGGGAGCTGTTTTTT. The gene calls are TRBV7-7 and TRBJ2-2; TRBD2 is a possible D gene (5 bases). Per the germline V gene, CDR1 is SSHAT and CDR2 is FNYEAQ (reference sequence). The CDR3 is made up of 13 amino acids.

The genes are TRBV15 and TRBJ2-3; weak D call: TRBD1 (6 bases). Per germline, CDR1 LNHNV and CDR2 YYDKDF (reference sequence). This CDR3 comprises 16 residues. The V and J ends lost 3 bases and 4 bases respectively, with 17 bases between them. CDR3 DNA: TGTGCCACCAGCAGGTACCCAGGGGTTGTGGCAGATACGCAGTATTTT. Protein sequence: CATSRYPGVVADTQYF.

V usage is TRBV6-5 and J usage is TRBJ1-5, with D tentatively TRBD1 (5 bases). Between the trimmed V and J ends, which lost 6 bases and 3 bases, there was a span of 15 bases. The germline V gene encodes CDR1 MNHEY and CDR2 SVGAGI. CDR3 length equals 15 residues. The CDR3 DNA reads as TGTGCCAGCAGCCTAGCGGGGGGTGACAATCAGCCCCAGCATTTT. The encoded protein is CASSLAGGDNQPQHF.

The rearrangement uses TRBV2 and TRBJ1-5; possibly TRBD1 for D (5 bases). V lost 0 bases and J 0 bases, leaving 12 bases between the germline ends. The CDR3 is 17 residues long. The germline CDR1 and CDR2 sequences are SNHLY and FYNNEI. This CDR3 is CASSEAPRGYSNQPQHF. The CDR3 DNA reads as TGTGCCAGCAGTGAAGCGCCTAGGGGCTATAGCAATCAGCCCCAGCATTTT.

V usage is TRBV20-1 and J usage is TRBJ2-5, with D possibly being TRBD1 (6 bases). Germline values: CDR1 DFQATT, CDR2 SNEGSKA (reference sequence). The CDR3 sequence is 15 residues long. V lost 3 bases, J lost 0 bases, and 14 bases lay in between. CDR3 nucleotide sequence: TGCAGTGCTAGTAACCCCCGGGACAACCAAGAGACCCAGTACTTC. The encoded protein is CSASNPRDNQETQYF.